This TCR beta chain was observed in a study of vaccination and CD4 T cells after COVID-19 (dated by TCRdb to about 2022). Regarding the complete study: Every convalescent patient had a positive nasal swab PCR test for SARS-CoV-2, with mild disease in nine patients and severe disease in one. In roughly 11 COVID-19 convalescent patients and several infection-naive healthy vaccine recipients, the spike-specific CD4+ TCR repertoire before mRNA vaccination was compared with the repertoire after mRNA vaccination. Culture stimuli were overlapping spike peptide pools from SARS-CoV-2 and from the common cold coronaviruses HCoV-NL63, HCoV-OC43 and HCoV-229E. In control cultures, a CEFX viral epitope pool was used as positive control, an HIV-1 Nef peptide pool was used as negative control, or no peptide was added. In the convalescent cohort there were six males and four females, among whom were two Hispanic individuals, seven Caucasians, two Asians and one multiracial person. Post-vaccine blood samples were obtained a median of approximately 70 days after the second vaccine dose, with a range of about 13 to 250 days. Post-COVID blood samples from convalescent patients were collected a median of roughly 100 days after diagnosis, with a range of about 35 to 161 days. Each participant got two doses of either the Pfizer-BioNTech BNT162b2 vaccine (n=8) or the Moderna mRNA-1273 vaccine (n=2). General findings and caveats noted by the study authors: Nearly all vaccine-specific clones in convalescent patients (304 of 307) were mono-reactive for SARS-CoV-2 spike rather than cross-reactive with common cold coronaviruses. The number of convalescent patients in the study was relatively small, and the study did not examine early timepoints following natural infection. Although the median number of SARS-CoV-2-reactive clonotypes went up from around 20 after infection to 30 to 45 after vaccination, the increase was not significant. In convalescent patients, a median approximately 83% of post-vaccine SARS-CoV-2-reactive clones were detected only after vaccination, suggesting vaccine-specific priming.

Taken with the paper, the label for treatment or condition translates to: roughly 10-day PBMC culture with coronavirus spike peptide pools or control peptides (ViraFEST assay). The study used the ViraFEST assay, which expanded antigen-specific T cells with peptide pools and then identified expanded clonotypes by TCR sequencing. The convalescent patients' positive SARS-CoV-2 PCR tests fell between March and December 2020, which was before the Alpha, Beta and Delta variants emerged in the United States. Each well held approximately 2 million PBMCs cultured in IMDM containing around 5.1% human AB serum and roughly 10 IU/ml IL-2, with 8 to 10 ug/ml peptide pools added. On days 3 and 7, half of the culture medium was replaced with fresh IL-2-containing medium. After more than 8 days of culture, CD4+ T cells were isolated by negative selection using the EasySep CD4+ T cell isolation kit. PBMCs were separated from whole blood using Ficoll-Paque Plus gradient centrifugation and then either used fresh or cryopreserved at -140C. In general, triplicate wells were set up for every culture condition.

Turning to this clonotype: Which antigen it targets is not known. Base quality data are lacking; no much larger clone is found one base away.

V is pared back by 4 bases and J by 1 base, with 8 bases lying between the germline termini. The CDR3 goes from the cysteine to the phenylalanine over 13 residues. Only CDR3 DNA remains: 39 bases, in frame from the first base. CDR1 and CDR2 were assigned from the germline V gene as SNHLY and FYNNEI. Receptor amplification or capture employed PCR. DNA from cultured CD4+ T cells underwent TCR sequencing with the Oncomine TCR Beta short-read assay at the Johns Hopkins FTIC core. The QIAamp micro DNA kit was used to extract genomic DNA from the cultured CD4+ T cells. Oncomine TCR Beta libraries made from cultured CD4+ T cells were pooled using unique dual indexes and sequenced on an Illumina iSeq 100. In the original analysis: Non-productive sequences were removed, and CDR3s that did not start with C, did not end with F or W, or were shorter than 7 amino acids were discarded. Antigen-specific clonotypes were identified using the MANAFEST web application through comparison of peptide-stimulated wells with reference and other culture wells. To be called positive, a clone needed an FDR below 0.05, an odds ratio above 5, and a productive frequency above 0.1% in at least two of three replicate wells. Clonotypes that were significantly expanded in both SARS-CoV-2 spike wells and at least one common cold coronavirus spike condition were defined as cross-reactive. Similarity between CDR3 sequences was evaluated in R version 3.6.1 using Levenshtein distances (stringdist) and unrooted phylogenetic trees (ape). In-frame beta chains were kept once TCRdb had trimmed the public reads at Q25 with fastp and called clones with MiXCR. One record per CDR3 amino acid sequence lists the most common genes and DNA. It is TCRdb's table, rather than the study itself, that gives the V and J calls and clone size. Counted in this sample were under 15,000 distinct CDR3 sequences; approximately 58% of them appeared once. The ten largest clonotypes hold around 12% of the sample.

The sequence was obtained from a human donor who had recovered from COVID-19. Sequenced: CD4+ T cells from blood, cultured in vitro. This chain is built from TRBV2 and TRBJ2-7; the D gene remains uncertain. The CDR3 sequence is CASSGQISYEQYF. The nucleotide sequence reads TGTGCCAGCAGTGGGCAGATATCCTACGAGCAGTACTTC.